These T cell receptor beta chains were read from a single sample in a study of blood T cell repertoires in COVID-19. Only in-frame clones appear in the TCRdb table, and some are missing; sequencing was by immunoSEQ multiplex PCR. The sample lists about 480,000 clones, roughly 90% occurring once. The source material was PBMCs or T cells enriched from blood (not recorded which). The origin of the receptors is a woman between 40 and 50 years old who had recovered from COVID-19. The CDR3 runs from the conserved cysteine through the conserved F or W. D genes are given only for firm matches. A row's size may be missing; if present it is once, few, many or a size class.

V gene	CDR3 length	D gene	clone size	J gene	CDR3 DNA	CDR3 protein
TRBV15	15	NA	NA	TRBJ1-6	TGTGCCACCAGCAGAGAAGGGAGCGGGAATTCACCCCTCCACTTT	CATSREGSGNSPLHF
TRBV7-8	15	TRBD2	few	TRBJ2-5	TGTGCCAGCAGCATTAGGGGACTAGCTATGGGGACCCAGTACTTC	CASSIRGLAMGTQYF
TRBV2	15	TRBD2	NA	TRBJ2-3	TGTGCCAGCAGTGGCCGGGAGGGCGTGACAGATACGCAGTATTTT	CASSGREGVTDTQYF
TRBV5-8	16	NA	NA	TRBJ2-5	TGTGCCAGCAGCTTGGAGGTGGGAGCAGGCCAAGAGACCCAGTACTTC	CASSLEVGAGQETQYF
TRBV7-2	15	NA	NA	TRBJ2-7	TGTGCCAGCAGTAAAGGAGGAGAGGGAACCTACGAGCAGTACTTC	CASSKGGEGTYEQYF
TRBV5-1	14	NA	NA	TRBJ2-7	TGCGCCAGCAGCTTGACAGGGCTCGGTCTCGAGCAGTACTTC	CASSLTGLGLEQYF
TRBV7-9	12	NA	NA	TRBJ1-3	TGTGCCAGCACTCCCTCCGGGACTTCCAAATATTTT	CASTPSGTSKYF
TRBV7-8	15	NA	NA	TRBJ1-2	TGTGCCAGCAGCTTAGGAATTCGGGGGTACTATGGCTACACCTTC	CASSLGIRGYYGYTF
TRBV7-8	20	TRBD2	NA	TRBJ2-5	TGTGCCAGCAGCCCCCCAAGGAAGGCTAGCGGGAGGACGGGTCAAGAGACCCAGTACTTC	CASSPPRKASGRTGQETQYF
TRBV10-3	16	TRBD1	NA	TRBJ1-3	TGTGCCATCAGTGCCAGGGGGCTACCCCCTGGAAACACCATATATTTT	CAISARGLPPGNTIYF
TRBV29-1	15	TRBD1	NA	TRBJ1-4	TGCAGCGGAGCCTTCCTTGGGGACAGGGGTGAAAAACTGTTTTTT	CSGAFLGDRGEKLFF
TRBV4-3	13	NA	NA	TRBJ1-2	TGCGCCAGCAGCCAATTCTCCAACTATGGCTACACCTTC	CASSQFSNYGYTF
TRBV3-1/TRBV3-2	15	TRBD2	NA	TRBJ2-7	TGTGCCAGCAGCCAAAGCGGGGGGAGCTCCTACGAGCAGTACTTC	CASSQSGGSSYEQYF
TRBV19	15	NA	NA	TRBJ1-2	TGTGCCAGTAGTACTTCCGGGACAACCCCATATGGCTACACCTTC	CASSTSGTTPYGYTF
TRBV6-1	18	TRBD1	once	TRBJ1-5	TGTGCCAGCAGTGGCCTACGGATTCCGGGACAGGGTAATCAGCCCCAGCATTTT	CASSGLRIPGQGNQPQHF
TRBV10-2	14	TRBD2	NA	TRBJ2-7	TGCGCCAGCAGTACCGGGACTAGTTCCTACGAGCAGTACTTC	CASSTGTSSYEQYF
TRBV4-1	15	TRBD1	NA	TRBJ2-7	TGCGCCAGCAGCCCCAACGCGGACAGGGGATACGAGCAGTACTTC	CASSPNADRGYEQYF
TRBV15	14	TRBD1	NA	TRBJ2-1	TGTGCCACCAGCAGAGGACAGGGGTTTGCTGAGCAGTTCTTC	CATSRGQGFAEQFF
TRBV13	16	NA	NA	TRBJ2-5	TGTGCCAGCAGCTTAGGTCTGGGGGGGCTTTATGAGACCCAGTACTTC	CASSLGLGGLYETQYF
TRBV2	18	TRBD2	NA	TRBJ2-5	TGTGCCAGCAGCGACCCGGGACTAGCGGGAGGGCCTCGGGAGACCCAGTACTTC	CASSDPGLAGGPRETQYF
TRBV7-2	16	NA	NA	TRBJ2-4	TGTGCCAGCAGCCCGGGACTTTCGGAGGCCAAAAACATTCAGTACTTC	CASSPGLSEAKNIQYF
TRBV3-1/TRBV3-2	13	TRBD2	NA	TRBJ2-1	TGTGCCAGCAGCCGGACTAGCTACAATGAGCAGTTCTTC	CASSRTSYNEQFF
TRBV27	16	TRBD2	NA	TRBJ2-7	TGTGCCAGCAGTTTAGGGGCTAGCGGGAGTCACAACGAGCAGTACTTC	CASSLGASGSHNEQYF
TRBV4-3	14	TRBD1	NA	TRBJ1-2	TGCGCCAGCAGCAAATCGACAGGGGAATATGGCTACACCTTC	CASSKSTGEYGYTF
TRBV9	17	TRBD2	NA	TRBJ2-5	TGTGCCAGCAGCGAGGGGGGGACTAGCGGAGAACAAGAGACCCAGTACTTC	CASSEGGTSGEQETQYF
TRBV3-1/TRBV3-2	13	NA	NA	TRBJ1-2	TGTGCCAGCAGCCAGAGGACACATTATGGCTACACCTTC	CASSQRTHYGYTF
TRBV7-2	13	NA	NA	TRBJ1-2	TGTGCCAGCAGCTTAGGCGGCAGGGCGGCCGACACCTTC	CASSLGGRAADTF
TRBV24-1	17	TRBD1	NA	TRBJ2-2	TGTGCCACCAGTGATTTGCGGCAGGGGGCAGGCACCGGGGAGCTGTTTTTT	CATSDLRQGAGTGELFF
TRBV14	14	TRBD1	NA	TRBJ2-3	TGTGCCAGCAGCACTACCCGACAGGGCCCTACGCAGTATTTT	CASSTTRQGPTQYF
TRBV10-1	14	NA	NA	TRBJ2-5	TGCGCCACCCCTAGGAAATTTGGGCAAGAGACCCAGTACTTC	CATPRKFGQETQYF
TRBV7-9	14	NA	NA	TRBJ1-2	TGTGCCAGCAGCTTGACGGGGACTCGTGAGGGCTACACCTTC	CASSLTGTREGYTF
TRBV11-3	14	TRBD2	NA	TRBJ2-2	TGTGCCAGCAGCTTGGCGGGAGAGCACGGGGAGCTGTTTTTT	CASSLAGEHGELFF
TRBV5-1	18	TRBD1	NA	TRBJ1-6	TGCGCCAGCAGCCGGGGACAGTCGTTAAGCTCCTATAATTCACCCCTCCACTTT	CASSRGQSLSSYNSPLHF
TRBV5-1	15	TRBD1	NA	TRBJ2-2	TGCGCCAGCAGCTTGGCGGGACAGACCACCGGGGAGCTGTTTTTT	CASSLAGQTTGELFF
TRBV10-1	14	NA	once	TRBJ2-3	TGCGCCAGCAGTGATGGCGGGAGCACAGATACGCAGTATTTT	CASSDGGSTDTQYF
TRBV19	16	NA	NA	TRBJ2-1	TGTGCCAGTAGTATGTCCCGGGTGGGAGGCCACAATGAGCAGTTCTTC	CASSMSRVGGHNEQFF
TRBV19	13	NA	NA	TRBJ2-7	TGTGCCAGTAGTGTTGGGACTGATTACGAGCAGTACTTC	CASSVGTDYEQYF
TRBV27	19	TRBD2	once	TRBJ2-2	TGTGCCAGCAGTTCGAAACGAAGGACTAGCGGGAACCACACCGGGGAGCTGTTTTTT	CASSSKRRTSGNHTGELFF
TRBV24-1	22	NA	NA	TRBJ2-6	TGTGCCACCAGTGATTTGGAGGGACACCTCGTACTAGGGTGTGAGCAACACAACGTCCTGACTTTC	CATSDLEGHLVLGCEQHNVLTF
TRBV4-3	16	TRBD1	NA	TRBJ2-7	TGCGCCAGCAGCCAATTCGACACAGGGGGCTCCTACGAGCAGTACTTC	CASSQFDTGGSYEQYF
TRBV6-5	16	TRBD2	NA	TRBJ2-7	TGTGCCAGCAGTTACGACGCGGGGACTAGCGGCTACGAGCAGTACTTC	CASSYDAGTSGYEQYF